One sample yielded the 9 T cell receptor beta chains listed below, sequenced in a study of CXCR3-negative and CXCR3-positive naive CD8 T cells. No antigens are known for them. With UMI labels, 5' RACE was used to prepare the TRB cDNA libraries. From the 5' RACE reads, TCRdb lists one entry per CDR3 protein and no DNA. The listing records around 60,000 distinct CDR3 sequences. Whole-study findings and limits: CXCR3-positive naive cells carried more hydrophobic TRB CDR3s than CXCR3-negative ones.

The material sequenced was naive CXCR3+ CD8+ T cells from blood. Subset meaning: CD45RO-CCR7+CD27+CD95- naive CD8+ T cells expressing CXCR3 (TNR3+). The receptors here all came from a human donor in good health. Some clones in this sample may be carry-over from other donors' samples.

The rearrangement uses TRBV3-1 and TRBJ2-3; TCRdb indicates TRBD2, and absent DNA this call remains unverified. This CDR3 has 16 residues. From germline, CDR1 is LGHDT and CDR2 YNNKEL (reference sequence). The CDR3: CASSLGTRSITDTQYF.

The V call is TRBV6-5, the J call TRBJ2-7. The CDR3 extends over 11 amino acids. Germline V gene lookup returns CDR1 MNHEY and CDR2 SVGAGI. CDR3 sequence reads: CASSSNYEQYF.

The rearrangement links TRBV27 to TRBJ2-7. Per germline, CDR1 MNHEY and CDR2 SMNVEV (reference sequence). The CDR3 has 12 amino acids. Here the CDR3 reads CASTSGPNEQYF.

This chain connects TRBV29-1 to TRBJ1-6. CDR3 length equals 13 residues. CDR1 is SQVTM and CDR2 is ANQGSEA in the germline V gene. This CDR3 reads CSVEEGMGSPLHF.

This chain connects TRBV20-1 to TRBJ2-3; TCRdb gives TRBD2 as the D gene, but with no DNA this cannot be confirmed. CDR1 is DFQATT, CDR2 SNEGSKA, per germline (reference sequence). This CDR3 is built from 15 residues. The chain's CDR3 is CSARDLSLEVDTQYF.

The genes are TRBV28 and TRBJ2-1; the D gene TCRdb calls, TRBD2, cannot be checked with no DNA. CDR1 and CDR2 (germline): MDHEN, SYDVKM. The CDR3 has 16 amino acids. The CDR3: CASSSSGTSGANEQFF.

The chain is built from TRBV7-9 and TRBJ2-1. Germline CDR1 and CDR2: SEHNR and FQNEAQ (reference sequence). The CDR3 has 16 amino acids. The CDR3 sequence: CASSLALGSNYNEQFF.

This rearrangement joins TRBV4-3 to TRBJ2-5. The CDR3 is made up of 14 amino acids. CDR1 is LGHNA, CDR2 YSLEER, per germline. Here the CDR3 reads CASSPTFTGETQYF.

The rearrangement joins TRBV5-5 to TRBJ2-7; TCRdb outputs TRBD1, but without DNA this stays unchecked. Germline lookup yields CDR1 SGHKS and CDR2 YYEKEE (reference sequence). The CDR3 totals 13 residues. The CDR3 region is CASSLWDGYEQYF.